The 2 T cell receptor beta chains below were found in one sample sequenced in a study of T cell responses to AZD1222 COVID-19 vaccine. Sequencing was performed with immunoSEQ multiplex PCR; in TCRdb, only in-frame clones are kept and a portion is missing. This sample has some 150,000 clones, with about 86% found just once. Sequenced material: peripheral blood, taken on day 0 of MenACWY control vaccination. These receptors all come from an adult in good health.

This chain joins TRBV24-1 and TRBJ1-5; 7 nucleotides line up with TRBD1. The CDR3 is 14 residues long. The junction had 7 bases not matched to a gene; V was cut back by 6 bases and J by 6 bases. CDR1 and CDR2 (germline): KGHDR, SFDVKD. CDR3 residues: CATSQQGLGQPQHF. Written as DNA, the CDR3 is TGTGCCACCAGTCAACAGGGGTTGGGTCAGCCCCAGCATTTT.

This rearrangement joins TRBV21-1 to TRBJ2-3; TRBD1 is the table's D call, not checked against the DNA. TRBV21-1 is a listed pseudogene. The CDR3 has 21 amino acids. Here the CDR3 DNA reads TGTGCCAGCAGCTCCACTCTAAACCGGGACAGGGGTGGGTTTACCACAGATACGCAGTATTTT. It translates to CASSSTLNRDRGGFTTDTQYF.